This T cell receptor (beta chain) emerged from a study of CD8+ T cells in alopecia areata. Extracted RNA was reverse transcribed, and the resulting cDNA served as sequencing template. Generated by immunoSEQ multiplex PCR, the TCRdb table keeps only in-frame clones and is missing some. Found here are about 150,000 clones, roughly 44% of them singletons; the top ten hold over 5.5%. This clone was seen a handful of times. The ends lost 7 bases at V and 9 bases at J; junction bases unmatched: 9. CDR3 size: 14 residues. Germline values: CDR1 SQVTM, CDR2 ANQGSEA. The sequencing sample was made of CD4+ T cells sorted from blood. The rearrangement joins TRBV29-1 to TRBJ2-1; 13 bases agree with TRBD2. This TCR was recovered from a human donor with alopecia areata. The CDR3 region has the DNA TGCAGCGCCCCTGGACTAGCGGGAGCTTCTGAGCAGTTCTTC. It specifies CSAPGLAGASEQFF.